The 20 T cell receptor beta chains below all came from one sample that was sequenced in a study of shared clonotypes between healthy human individuals. TCRdb's table, derived via immunoSEQ multiplex PCR, lists solely in-frame clones and lacks some. The profile shows approximately 1,500,000 clones, roughly 96% of them singletons. The sequenced sample consisted of naive CD4+ T cells sorted from blood. The subset is: CD45RA+ positively selected. These receptors were obtained from a man between 25 and 39 years old in good health.

This chain uses TRBV6-4 with TRBJ2-1; TRBD2 is a possible D gene (6 bases). Deletions cut 5 bases from V and 0 bases from J, with 17 bases between. This CDR3 contains 17 residues. The germline CDR1 and CDR2 sequences are MRHNA and SNTAGT. CDR3 nucleotide sequence: TGTGCCAGCAGTAAGACTAGTACCCAGGGCTCCTACAATGAGCAGTTCTTC. Translated, it gives CASSKTSTQGSYNEQFF.

CDR3 sequence (DNA): TGTGCCATCAGTGAGGGGACAGGGGGCCGGAACGAGCAGTACTTC. Protein sequence: CAISEGTGGRNEQYF. V usage is TRBV10-3 and J usage is TRBJ2-7, with 12 bases aligning to TRBD1. This CDR3 spans 15 amino acids. Trimming cost V 2 bases and J 5 bases; bases outside gene matches: 4. Germline V lookup: CDR1 ENHRY, CDR2 SYGVKD.

As to this clone: Within the sample, other DNA sequences also encode this same CDR3. The V gene is TRBV28, the J gene TRBJ2-7; D is unclear. Germline assignment: CDR1 MDHEN and CDR2 SYDVKM. V was shortened by 5 bases and J by 3 bases, with 5 bases between the two germline ends. The CDR3 length is 11 residues. The CDR3 sequence: CASSRIYEQYF. The CDR3, as DNA: TGTGCCAGCAGTCGAATCTACGAGCAGTACTTC.

The chain recombines TRBV7-2 with TRBJ1-3; D uncertain. Germline V gene lookup returns CDR1 SGHTA and CDR2 FQGNSA. V was shortened by 1 base and J by 0 bases, with 10 bases between the two germline ends. The CDR3 runs to 16 residues. CDR3: CASSLDRRSSGNTIYF. CDR3 DNA: TGTGCCAGCAGCTTAGATCGACGGTCCTCTGGAAACACCATATATTTT.

The J gene is TRBJ1-1, the V gene TRBV9; D unresolved. Deletions cut 0 bases from V and 1 base from J, with 7 bases between. Germline CDR1 and CDR2: SGDLS and YYNGEE. The CDR3 loop spans 14 amino acids. This CDR3 reads CASSVEHRNTEAFF. As DNA, the CDR3 is TGTGCCAGCAGCGTAGAACACAGGAACACTGAAGCTTTCTTT. Together with reference TRBV9 and TRBJ1-1, the CDR3 gives the full variable domain: DSGVTQTPKHLITATGQRVTLRCSPRSGDLSVYWYQQSLDQGLQFLIQYYNGEERAKGNILERFSAQQFPDLHSELNLSSLELGDSALYFCASSVEHRNTEAFFGQGTRLTVV.

This clone occurred once. V gene TRBV4-2 combines with J gene TRBJ1-2; D may be TRBD1 (6 bases). Per germline, CDR1 LGHNA and CDR2 YNFKEQ. Trimming stripped 0 bases from V and 0 bases from J, with 11 bases between. The CDR3 is 16 amino acids. The chain's CDR3 is CASSQEGASANYGYTF. DNA of the CDR3: TGTGCCAGCAGCCAAGAGGGGGCGTCGGCTAACTATGGCTACACCTTC.

In this sample, this clone turned up a few times. The gene calls are TRBV11-2 and TRBJ2-7; a weak D match, TRBD1 (7 bases). Trimming removed 2 bases from V and 1 base from J, with 12 bases in between. Germline lookup yields CDR1 SGHAT and CDR2 FQNNGV. This CDR3 is 15 amino acids long. CDR3 sequence (DNA): TGTGCCAGCAGCTTATACAGGGGACTTTCCTACGAGCAGTACTTC. It encodes CASSLYRGLSYEQYF.

This chain connects TRBV9 to TRBJ2-1, with TRBD2 matching 10 bases. CDR1 is SGDLS and CDR2 is YYNGEE in the germline V gene. The CDR3 is made up of 18 amino acids. The J segment lost 1 base and the V segment lost 0 bases, leaving 7 bases of the junction unmatched. In DNA form, the CDR3 reads TGTGCCAGCAGCGTAGCGGCCTTGACTAGCGGGTCCTACAATGAGCAGTTCTTC. It codes for CASSVAALTSGSYNEQFF.

The chain uses TRBV11-2 and TRBJ2-4, with TRBD2 matching over 10 bases. This CDR3 has 17 residues. Germline V CDR1 and CDR2: SGHAT, FQNNGV. V shed 0 bases, J shed 6 bases, and the junction held 8 bases outside the gene matches. In nucleotides, the CDR3 is TGTGCCAGCAGCTTAGATGTCGCTAGCGGGAGCGCAAACATTCAGTACTTC. Translated, it gives CASSLDVASGSANIQYF.

The chain couples TRBV27 to TRBJ2-3, with D uncertain. Deletions cut 6 bases from V and 3 bases from J, with 13 bases between. Per the germline V gene, CDR1 is MNHEY and CDR2 is SMNVEV (reference sequence). CDR3 length equals 14 residues. The CDR3 DNA reads TGTGCCAGCAGCTTCCTAGGGTTTACAGATACGCAGTATTTT. This gives the protein CASSFLGFTDTQYF.

V usage is TRBV4-3 and J usage is TRBJ2-1, with 11 bases identical to TRBD2. Germline CDR1 is LGHNA and CDR2 is YSLEER. This CDR3 is built from 17 residues. The J segment lost 5 bases and the V segment lost 0 bases, leaving 6 bases of the junction unmatched. This chain's CDR3 is CASSQDWASGRNNEQFF. CDR3 DNA: TGCGCCAGCAGCCAAGACTGGGCTAGCGGGAGGAACAATGAGCAGTTCTTC.

The rearrangement links TRBV19 to TRBJ1-1; D may be TRBD1 (6 bases). Germline-derived CDR1 and CDR2 are LNHDA and SQIVND (reference sequence). This CDR3 region has 13 residues. With 7 bases removed from V and 5 bases from J, the gap between germline ends came to 14 bases. The CDR3 loop is CASKEQGKTEAFF. CDR3 DNA sequence: TGTGCCAGTAAAGAACAGGGAAAAACTGAAGCTTTCTTT.

This chain uses TRBV19 with TRBJ2-2, with 8 nucleotides matching TRBD1. CDR1 is LNHDA, CDR2 SQIVND, per germline (reference sequence). The CDR3 has 15 amino acids. Losses at the gene ends were 5 bases for V and 1 base for J; bases not matched to a gene: 3. This CDR3 is CASSVDRVNTGELFF. The CDR3 DNA reads as TGTGCCAGTAGTGTGGACAGGGTGAACACCGGGGAGCTGTTTTTT. Supplemented by reference TRBV19 and TRBJ2-2, the full variable domain reads DGGITQSPKYLFRKEGQNVTLSCEQNLNHDAMYWYRQDPGQGLRLIYYSQIVNDFQKGDIAEGYSVSREKKESFPLTVTSAQKNPTAFYLCASSVDRVNTGELFFGEGSRLTVL.

The chain joins TRBV5-6 to TRBJ1-5, with 7 bases identical to TRBD1. The CDR3 consists of 17 residues. Per germline, CDR1 SGHDT and CDR2 YYEEEE. V shed 4 bases and J 11 bases; nucleotides not matched to a gene: 21. The DNA for the CDR3 is TGTGCCAGCAGCCTGAATGGTGCTGACAGGGAGGCTGGCACCCAGCATTTT. This encodes CASSLNGADREAGTQHF.

The V and J genes are TRBV6-5 and TRBJ2-1; no clear D gene. From germline, CDR1 is MNHEY and CDR2 SVGAGI. The CDR3 length is 13 residues. V lost 3 bases to trimming and J lost 10 bases, with 13 bases between them. CDR3 amino acids: CASSYRAEREQFF. In DNA, the CDR3 is TGTGCCAGCAGTTATAGGGCAGAGAGGGAGCAGTTCTTC.

Concerning this clone: Distinct nucleotide sequences in the sample also encode this CDR3. This chain links TRBV20-1 with TRBJ2-1; no clear D. This CDR3 contains 10 residues. V dropped 6 bases and J dropped 5 bases, with 5 bases sitting between them. The germline V gene encodes CDR1 DFQATT and CDR2 SNEGSKA (reference sequence). The CDR3 loop is CSATDNEQFF. CDR3 in DNA: TGCAGTGCAACCGACAATGAGCAGTTCTTC.

This rearrangement joins TRBV5-1 to TRBJ2-1; a possible D gene is TRBD2 (6 bases). V was trimmed by 4 bases and J by 3 bases, leaving 8 bases between them. The CDR3 has 13 amino acids. Looked up from germline, CDR1 is SGHRS and CDR2 is YFSETQ. The CDR3 bases are TGCGCCAGCAGCAAGACTAGCTACAATGAGCAGTTCTTC. Protein: CASSKTSYNEQFF. Using reference TRBV5-1 and TRBJ2-1 for the parts outside the CDR3, the full variable domain is KAGVTQTPRYLIKTRGQQVTLSCSPISGHRSVSWYQQTPGQGLQFLFEYFSETQRNKGNFPGRFSGRQFSNSRSEMNVSTLELGDSALYLCASSKTSYNEQFFGPGTRLTVL.

Worth noting for this clone: Distinct nucleotide sequences in the sample also encode this CDR3. The V gene is TRBV5-1, the J gene TRBJ2-5; no clear D gene. Germline V gives CDR1 SGHRS, CDR2 YFSETQ. The CDR3 is 13 amino acids. Deletions cut 3 bases from V and 2 bases from J, with 8 bases between. CDR3 residues: CASSSAGQETQYF. The CDR3 nucleotides are TGCGCCAGCAGCTCGGCAGGTCAAGAGACCCAGTACTTC.

The rearrangement links TRBV6-1 to TRBJ1-5, with D possibly TRBD1 on 5 matching bases. The V gene's germline CDR1 is MNHNS and CDR2 SASEGT. There are 14 residues in the CDR3. V lost 1 base and J 6 bases, leaving 10 bases between the germline ends. The DNA of the CDR3 is TGTGCCAGCAGTGAAGTCGGGGGGGGTCAGCCCCAGCATTTT. Its protein product is CASSEVGGGQPQHF.

A note on this clone: Other DNA sequences in the sample encode the same CDR3. The J gene is TRBJ1-5, the V gene TRBV14; D call uncertain. CDR1 is SGHDN, CDR2 FVKESK, per germline. Trimming pared 0 bases from V and 4 bases from J, leaving 4 bases between. The CDR3 contains 13 residues. CDR3 in amino acids: CASSQDWNQPQHF. CDR3 DNA sequence: TGTGCCAGCAGCCAAGATTGGAATCAGCCCCAGCATTTT.